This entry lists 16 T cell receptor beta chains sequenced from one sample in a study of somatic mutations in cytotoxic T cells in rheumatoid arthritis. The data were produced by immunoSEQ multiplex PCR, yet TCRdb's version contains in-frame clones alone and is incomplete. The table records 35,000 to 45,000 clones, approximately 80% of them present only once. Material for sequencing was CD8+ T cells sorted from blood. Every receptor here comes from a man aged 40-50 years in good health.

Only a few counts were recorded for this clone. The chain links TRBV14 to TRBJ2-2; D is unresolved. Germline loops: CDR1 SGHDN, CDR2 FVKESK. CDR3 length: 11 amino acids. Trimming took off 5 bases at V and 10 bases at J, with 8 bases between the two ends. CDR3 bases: TGTGCCAGCAGCATGGGTCCGGAGCTGTTTTTT. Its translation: CASSMGPELFF.

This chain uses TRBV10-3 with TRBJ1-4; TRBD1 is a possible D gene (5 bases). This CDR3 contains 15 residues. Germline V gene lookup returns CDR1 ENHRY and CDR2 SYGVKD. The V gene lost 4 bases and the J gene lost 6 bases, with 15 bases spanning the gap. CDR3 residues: CAISGAPWGDEKLFF. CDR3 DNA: TGTGCCATCAGTGGCGCGCCCTGGGGCGATGAAAAACTGTTTTTT.

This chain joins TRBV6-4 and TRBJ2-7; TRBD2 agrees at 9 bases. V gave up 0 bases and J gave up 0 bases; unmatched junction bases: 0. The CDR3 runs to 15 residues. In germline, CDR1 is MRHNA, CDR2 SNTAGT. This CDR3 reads CASSDSSGSSYEQYF. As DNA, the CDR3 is TGTGCCAGCAGTGACTCTAGCGGGAGCTCCTACGAGCAGTACTTC.

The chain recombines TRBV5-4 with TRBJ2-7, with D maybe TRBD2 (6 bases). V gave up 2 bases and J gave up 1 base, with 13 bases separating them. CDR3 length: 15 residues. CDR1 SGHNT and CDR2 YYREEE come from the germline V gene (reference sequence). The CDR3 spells CASSFTREASYEQYF. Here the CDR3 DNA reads TGTGCCAGCAGCTTTACCAGGGAGGCATCCTACGAGCAGTACTTC.

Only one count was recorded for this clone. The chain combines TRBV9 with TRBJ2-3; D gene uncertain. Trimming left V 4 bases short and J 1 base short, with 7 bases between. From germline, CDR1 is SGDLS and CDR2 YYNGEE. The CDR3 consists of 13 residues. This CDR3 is CASSLWGTDTQYF. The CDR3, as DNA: TGTGCCAGCAGCCTTTGGGGCACAGATACGCAGTATTTT.

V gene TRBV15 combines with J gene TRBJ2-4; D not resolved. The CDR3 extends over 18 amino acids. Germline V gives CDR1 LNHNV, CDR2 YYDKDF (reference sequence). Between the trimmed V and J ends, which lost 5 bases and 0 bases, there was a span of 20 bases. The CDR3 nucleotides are TGTGCCACCAGCTTGCTGACGAACCCAAGTCTAGCCAAAAACATTCAGTACTTC. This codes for CATSLLTNPSLAKNIQYF.

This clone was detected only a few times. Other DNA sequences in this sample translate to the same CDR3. The DNA for the CDR3 is TGTGCCAGCAGCTTGGGGCAGGGTGGCACTGAAGCTTTCTTT. Translating gives CASSLGQGGTEAFF. The chain uses TRBV5-5 and TRBJ1-1; weak D call: TRBD1 (5 bases). V was clipped by 0 bases and J by 4 bases, with 10 bases between them. This CDR3 region has 14 residues. Germline loops: CDR1 SGHKS, CDR2 YYEKEE (reference sequence). Full variable domain (remainder filled in from reference TRBV5-5 and TRBJ1-1): DAGVTQSPTHLIKTRGQQVTLRCSPISGHKSVSWYQQVLGQGPQFIFQYYEKEERGRGNFPDRFSARQFPNYSSELNVNALLLGDSALYLCASSLGQGGTEAFFGQGTRLTVV.

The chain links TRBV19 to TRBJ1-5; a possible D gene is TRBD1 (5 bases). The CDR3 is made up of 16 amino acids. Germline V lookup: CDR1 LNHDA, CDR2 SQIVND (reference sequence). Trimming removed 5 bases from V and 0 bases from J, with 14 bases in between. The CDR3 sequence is CASSPTGYPSNQPQHF. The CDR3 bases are TGTGCCAGTAGTCCCACAGGTTATCCTAGCAATCAGCCCCAGCATTTT.

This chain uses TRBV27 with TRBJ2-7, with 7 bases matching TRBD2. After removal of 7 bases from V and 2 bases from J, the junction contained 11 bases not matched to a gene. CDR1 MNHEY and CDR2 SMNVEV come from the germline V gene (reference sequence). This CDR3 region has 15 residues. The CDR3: CASNVGGGVPYEQYF. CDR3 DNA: TGTGCCAGCAATGTGGGCGGGGGTGTCCCCTACGAGCAGTACTTC.

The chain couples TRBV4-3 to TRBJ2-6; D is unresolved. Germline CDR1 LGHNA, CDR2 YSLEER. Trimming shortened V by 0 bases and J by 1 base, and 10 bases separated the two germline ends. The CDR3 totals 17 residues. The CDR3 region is CASSQDVVGSGANVLTF. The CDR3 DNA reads TGCGCCAGCAGCCAAGATGTAGTGGGATCTGGGGCCAACGTCCTGACTTTC.

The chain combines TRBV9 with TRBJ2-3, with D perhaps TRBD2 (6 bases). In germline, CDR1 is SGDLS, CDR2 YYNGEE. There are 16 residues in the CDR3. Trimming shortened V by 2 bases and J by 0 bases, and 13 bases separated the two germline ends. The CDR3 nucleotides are TGTGCCAGCAGCGTCAGTTTAGCGGCTAGCACAGATACGCAGTATTTT. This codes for CASSVSLAASTDTQYF.

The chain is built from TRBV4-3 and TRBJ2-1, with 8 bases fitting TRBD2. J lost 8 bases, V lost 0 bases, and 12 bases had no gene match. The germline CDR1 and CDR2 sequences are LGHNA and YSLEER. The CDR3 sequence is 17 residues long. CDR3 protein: CASSQDYGSGSLYEQFF. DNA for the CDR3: TGCGCCAGCAGCCAAGATTATGGGAGCGGGAGTTTATATGAGCAGTTCTTC.

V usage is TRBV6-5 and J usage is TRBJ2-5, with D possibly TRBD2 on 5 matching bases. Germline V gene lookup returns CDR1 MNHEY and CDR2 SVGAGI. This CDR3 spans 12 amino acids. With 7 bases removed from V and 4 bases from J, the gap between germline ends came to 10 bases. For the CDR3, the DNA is TGTGCCAGCACTGAGGGCGGAGAGACCCAGTACTTC. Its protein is CASTEGGETQYF.

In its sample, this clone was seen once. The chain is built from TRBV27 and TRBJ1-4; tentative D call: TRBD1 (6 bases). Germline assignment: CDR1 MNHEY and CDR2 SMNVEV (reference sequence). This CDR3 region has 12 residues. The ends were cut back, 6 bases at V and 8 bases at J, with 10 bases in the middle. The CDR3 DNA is TGTGCCAGCAGCCTCCAGGGGGAAAAACTGTTTTTT. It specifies CASSLQGEKLFF. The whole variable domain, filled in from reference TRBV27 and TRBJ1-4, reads EAQVTQNPRYLITVTGKKLTVTCSQNMNHEYMSWYRQDPGLGLRQIYYSMNVEVTDKGDVPEGYKVSRKEKRNFPLILESPSPNQTSLYFCASSLQGEKLFFGSGTQLSVL.

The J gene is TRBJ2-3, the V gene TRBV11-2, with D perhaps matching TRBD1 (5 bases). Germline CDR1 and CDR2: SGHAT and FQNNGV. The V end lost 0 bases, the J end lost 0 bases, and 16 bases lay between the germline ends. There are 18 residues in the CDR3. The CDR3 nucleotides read TGTGCCAGCAGCTTAGATGGCAAGCAGGGCGCCAGCACAGATACGCAGTATTTT. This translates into CASSLDGKQGASTDTQYF.

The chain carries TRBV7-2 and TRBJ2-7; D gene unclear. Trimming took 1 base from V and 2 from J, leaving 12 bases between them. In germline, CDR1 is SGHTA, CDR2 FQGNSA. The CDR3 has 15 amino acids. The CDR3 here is CASSLDPGPPYEQYF. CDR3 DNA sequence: TGTGCCAGCAGCTTAGACCCCGGGCCCCCCTACGAGCAGTACTTC. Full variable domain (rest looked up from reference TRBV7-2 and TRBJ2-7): GAGVSQSPSNKVTEKGKDVELRCDPISGHTALYWYRQSLGQGLEFLIYFQGNSAPDKSGLPSDRFSAERTGGSVSTLTIQRTQQEDSAVYLCASSLDPGPPYEQYFGPGTRLTVT.